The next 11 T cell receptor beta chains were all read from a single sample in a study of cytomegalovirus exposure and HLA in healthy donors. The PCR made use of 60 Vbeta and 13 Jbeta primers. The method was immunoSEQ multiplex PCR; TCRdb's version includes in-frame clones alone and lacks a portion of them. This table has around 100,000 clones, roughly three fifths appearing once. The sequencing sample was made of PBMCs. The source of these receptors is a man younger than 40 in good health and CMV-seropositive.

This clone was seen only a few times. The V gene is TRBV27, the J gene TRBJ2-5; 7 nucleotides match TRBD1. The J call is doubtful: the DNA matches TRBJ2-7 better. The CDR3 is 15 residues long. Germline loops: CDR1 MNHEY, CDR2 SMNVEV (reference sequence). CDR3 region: CASSSPGQRNYEQYF. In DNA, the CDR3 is TGTGCCAGCAGTTCACCGGGACAGCGAAACTACGAGCAGTACTTC.

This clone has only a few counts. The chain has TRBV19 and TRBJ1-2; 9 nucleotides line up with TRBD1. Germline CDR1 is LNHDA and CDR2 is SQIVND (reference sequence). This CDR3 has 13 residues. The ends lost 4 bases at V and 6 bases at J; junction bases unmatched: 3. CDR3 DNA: TGTGCCAGTAGTACCGGGACAGGGAATGGCTACACCTTC. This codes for CASSTGTGNGYTF.

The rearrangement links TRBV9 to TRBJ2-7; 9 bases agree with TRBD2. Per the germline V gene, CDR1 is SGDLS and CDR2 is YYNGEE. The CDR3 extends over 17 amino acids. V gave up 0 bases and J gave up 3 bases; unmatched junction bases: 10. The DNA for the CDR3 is TGTGCCAGCAGCGTAGGAACCCTTGGCGGGGGGGACTACGAGCAGTACTTC. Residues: CASSVGTLGGGDYEQYF.

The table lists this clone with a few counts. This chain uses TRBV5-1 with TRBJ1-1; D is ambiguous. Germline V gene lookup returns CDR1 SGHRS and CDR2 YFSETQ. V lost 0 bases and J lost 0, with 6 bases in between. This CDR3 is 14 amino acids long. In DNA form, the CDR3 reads TGCGCCAGCAGCTTGGCCGCAGTGAACACTGAAGCTTTCTTT. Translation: CASSLAAVNTEAFF.

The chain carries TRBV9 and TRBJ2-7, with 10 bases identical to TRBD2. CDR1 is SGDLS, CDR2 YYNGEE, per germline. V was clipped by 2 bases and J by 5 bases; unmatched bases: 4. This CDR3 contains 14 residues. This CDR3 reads CASSVSGGRDEQYF. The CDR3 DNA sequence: TGTGCCAGCAGCGTTAGCGGGGGGCGGGACGAGCAGTACTTC. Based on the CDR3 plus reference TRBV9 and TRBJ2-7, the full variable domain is DSGVTQTPKHLITATGQRVTLRCSPRSGDLSVYWYQQSLDQGLQFLIQYYNGEERAKGNILERFSAQQFPDLHSELNLSSLELGDSALYFCASSVSGGRDEQYFGPGTRLTVT.

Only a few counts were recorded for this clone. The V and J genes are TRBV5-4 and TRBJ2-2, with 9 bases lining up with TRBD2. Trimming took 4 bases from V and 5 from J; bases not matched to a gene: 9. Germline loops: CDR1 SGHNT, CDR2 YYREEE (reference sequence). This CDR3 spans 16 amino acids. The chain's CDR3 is CASSEAGGIKTGELFF. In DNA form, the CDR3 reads TGTGCCAGCAGCGAGGCGGGGGGGATAAAAACCGGGGAGCTGTTTTTT.

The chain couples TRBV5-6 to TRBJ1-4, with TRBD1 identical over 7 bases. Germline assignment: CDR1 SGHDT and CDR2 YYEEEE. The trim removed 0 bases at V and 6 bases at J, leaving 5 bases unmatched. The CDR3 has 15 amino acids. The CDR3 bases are TGTGCCAGCAGCTTGGGGACAGGCGGATATGAAAAACTGTTTTTT. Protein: CASSLGTGGYEKLFF.

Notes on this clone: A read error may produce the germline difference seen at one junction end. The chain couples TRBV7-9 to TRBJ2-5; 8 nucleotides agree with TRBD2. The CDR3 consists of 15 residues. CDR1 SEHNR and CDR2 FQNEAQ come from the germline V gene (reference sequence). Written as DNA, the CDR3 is TGTTCCAGCAGCCCACACGGGGGGGAACGCGAGACCCAGTACTTC. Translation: CSSSPHGGERETQYF.

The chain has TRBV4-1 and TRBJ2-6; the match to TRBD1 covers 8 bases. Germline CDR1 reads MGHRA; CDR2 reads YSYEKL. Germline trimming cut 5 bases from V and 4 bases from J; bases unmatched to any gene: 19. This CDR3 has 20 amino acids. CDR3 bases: TGCGCCAGCAGCGGAGTTTCCCTCCGGGACAGGCTTCCCGGGGCCAACGTCCTGACTTTC. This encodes CASSGVSLRDRLPGANVLTF.

In DNA form, the CDR3 reads TGTGCCAGCAGCTCCTTAGCGGCGGAGACCCAGTACTTC. Its protein is CASSSLAAETQYF. This chain connects TRBV5-5 to TRBJ2-5; the D gene is possibly TRBD2 (6 bases). V was trimmed by 3 bases and J by 5 bases, leaving 11 bases between them. Germline assignment: CDR1 SGHKS and CDR2 YYEKEE (reference sequence). The CDR3 extends over 13 amino acids.

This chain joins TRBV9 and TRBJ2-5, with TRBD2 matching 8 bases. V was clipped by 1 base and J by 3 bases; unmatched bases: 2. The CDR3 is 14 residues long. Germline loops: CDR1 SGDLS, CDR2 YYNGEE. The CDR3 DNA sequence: TGTGCCAGCAGCGTAACAGCGGGGGAAGAGACCCAGTACTTC. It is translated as CASSVTAGEETQYF.